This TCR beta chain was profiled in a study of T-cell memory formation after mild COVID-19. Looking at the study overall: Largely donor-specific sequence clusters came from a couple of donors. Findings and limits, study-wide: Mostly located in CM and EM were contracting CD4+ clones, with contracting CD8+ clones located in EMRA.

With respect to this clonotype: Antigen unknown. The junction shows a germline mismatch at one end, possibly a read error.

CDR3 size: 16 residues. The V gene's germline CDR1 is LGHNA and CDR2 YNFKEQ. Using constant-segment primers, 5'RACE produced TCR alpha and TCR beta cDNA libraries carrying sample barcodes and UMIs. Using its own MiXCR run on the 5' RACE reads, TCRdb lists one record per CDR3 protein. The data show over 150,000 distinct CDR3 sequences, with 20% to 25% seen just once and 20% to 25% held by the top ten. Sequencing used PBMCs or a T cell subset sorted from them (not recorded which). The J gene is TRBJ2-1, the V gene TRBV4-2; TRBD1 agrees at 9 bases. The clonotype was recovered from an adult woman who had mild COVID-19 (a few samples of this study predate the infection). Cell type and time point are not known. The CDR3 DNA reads TGTGACAGCAGCCAAGCCCGGGACAGGGATGACAATGAGCAGTTCTTC. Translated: CDSSQARDRDDNEQFF.